One sample yielded the 22 T cell receptor beta chains listed below, sequenced in a study of blood T cell repertoires in COVID-19. Libraries were prepared by immunoSEQ multiplex PCR; TCRdb keeps only in-frame clonotypes and omits some of them. The sample lists about 75,000 clones; about 87% were seen once. The sequenced material came from peripheral blood. Receptors originate from a human donor in a cohort sampled during active COVID-19.

V gene TRBV19 combines with J gene TRBJ1-4; 9 bases agree with TRBD1. The CDR3 spans 15 residues. Germline CDR1 reads LNHDA; CDR2 reads SQIVND (reference sequence). With 2 bases clipped from V and 5 bases from J, the junction kept 3 bases outside the gene matches. The CDR3, as DNA: TGTGCCAGTAGTATAAGCGGGACAGGGAATGAAAAACTGTTTTTT. Encoded protein: CASSISGTGNEKLFF.

This clone appeared a single time. The chain links TRBV7-6 to TRBJ1-1; D may be TRBD1 (5 bases). Germline V gives CDR1 SGHVS, CDR2 FNYEAQ. V was trimmed by 5 bases and J by 5 bases, leaving 12 bases between them. CDR3 length: 13 residues. CDR3 DNA: TGTGCCAGCAGCCTGCAGGGTTGGACTGAAGCTTTCTTT. This encodes CASSLQGWTEAFF.

This rearrangement joins TRBV15 to TRBJ2-6; D unresolved. This CDR3 spans 15 amino acids. Trimming removed 3 bases from V and 0 bases from J, with 6 bases in between. In germline, CDR1 is LNHNV, CDR2 YYDKDF (reference sequence). The chain's CDR3 is CATSRADSGANVLTF. For the CDR3, the DNA is TGTGCCACCAGCAGGGCAGACTCTGGGGCCAACGTCCTGACTTTC.

The rearrangement joins TRBV7-9 to TRBJ2-2; no clear D. The germline V gene has CDR1 SEHNR and CDR2 FQNEAQ (reference sequence). The V end lost 6 bases, the J end lost 7 bases, and 15 bases lay between the germline ends. CDR3 length equals 14 residues. The CDR3 region is CASRWSSQDGELFF. The CDR3 DNA is TGTGCCAGCAGGTGGTCCTCACAAGACGGGGAGCTGTTTTTT.

V and J are TRBV19 and TRBJ2-7, with TRBD1 matching 9 bases. Trimming at V came to 3 bases and at J to 6 bases, leaving 9 bases not matched to a gene. CDR3 length: 15 amino acids. The germline V gene encodes CDR1 LNHDA and CDR2 SQIVND (reference sequence). CDR3 sequence reads: CASSIRQGGFVEQYF. The CDR3 DNA sequence: TGTGCCAGTAGTATCCGACAGGGGGGGTTCGTCGAGCAGTACTTC.

The chain carries TRBV11-2 and TRBJ2-7; D is perhaps TRBD1 (6 bases). Per the germline V gene, CDR1 is SGHAT and CDR2 is FQNNGV. The CDR3 runs to 15 residues. V lost 5 bases and J 3 bases, leaving 17 bases between the germline ends. CDR3 sequence reads: CASSLQGPTNYEQYF. Written as DNA, the CDR3 is TGTGCCAGCAGCCTACAGGGACCCACAAACTACGAGCAGTACTTC.

The chain links TRBV7-6 to TRBJ2-5, with D maybe TRBD2 (5 bases). V shed 2 bases and J shed 4 bases, with 17 bases lying between them. From germline, CDR1 is SGHVS and CDR2 FNYEAQ. The CDR3 spans 16 residues. DNA of the CDR3: TGTGCCAGCAGCTTATTGGGAGACGCCCCGGGAGAGACCCAGTACTTC. Translated: CASSLLGDAPGETQYF.

The chain recombines TRBV30 with TRBJ1-1, with unresolved D. The CDR3 totals 13 residues. Germline lookup yields CDR1 GTSNPN and CDR2 SVGIG (reference sequence). Trimming took off 5 bases at V and 1 base at J, with 11 bases between the two ends. The CDR3 nucleotides are TGTGCCTGGGAACTGCACCCGAACACTGAAGCTTTCTTT. It encodes CAWELHPNTEAFF.

The genes are TRBV19 and TRBJ1-5; 10 nucleotides match TRBD1. The CDR3 has 14 amino acids. Germline lookup yields CDR1 LNHDA and CDR2 SQIVND (reference sequence). V shed 7 bases and J 12 bases; nucleotides not matched to a gene: 12. Here the CDR3 DNA reads TGTGCCAGTACCCCAGGACAGGGGGTAGGCGACCAGCATTTT. This encodes CASTPGQGVGDQHF.

The chain is built from TRBV5-1 and TRBJ2-3, with 13 bases matching TRBD2. J was trimmed by 4 bases and V by 3 bases; bases with no gene match: 17. This CDR3 has 20 amino acids. Germline V CDR1 and CDR2: SGHRS, YFSETQ. The CDR3 protein is CASSSTGTSGERTLPDTQYF. CDR3 coding DNA: TGCGCCAGCAGCTCTACCGGGACTAGCGGGGAGAGGACTCTTCCAGATACGCAGTATTTT.

The chain carries TRBV4-2 and TRBJ2-1; 7 bases are a match to TRBD2. Germline V gene lookup returns CDR1 LGHNA and CDR2 YNFKEQ. The CDR3 sequence is 14 residues long. Germline trimming cut 2 bases from V and 6 bases from J; bases unmatched to any gene: 4. CDR3 sequence: CASSQTSGVNEQFF. The CDR3 DNA is TGTGCCAGCAGCCAAACCAGCGGGGTCAATGAGCAGTTCTTC.

The rearrangement joins TRBV7-2 to TRBJ2-4; D unresolved. Trimming stripped 5 bases from V and 0 bases from J, with 14 bases between. The CDR3 covers 16 residues. Germline V gives CDR1 SGHTA, CDR2 FQGNSA. CDR3 loop: CASSPAPRLAKNIQYF. In DNA, the CDR3 is TGTGCCAGCAGCCCCGCCCCCCGACTAGCCAAAAACATTCAGTACTTC.

The chain is built from TRBV7-2 and TRBJ2-3; D possibly corresponds to TRBD2 (6 bases). The CDR3 has 15 amino acids. Trimming stripped 6 bases from V and 0 bases from J, with 13 bases between. The germline gives CDR1 SGHTA, CDR2 FQGNSA. CDR3 amino acids: CASSARGRSTDTQYF. The CDR3 DNA sequence: TGTGCCAGCAGTGCACGGGGGAGGAGCACAGATACGCAGTATTTT.

V and J are TRBV9 and TRBJ2-7; 7 bases are shared with TRBD2. CDR3 length: 18 amino acids. Trimming cost V 4 bases and J 1 base; bases outside gene matches: 17. The V gene's germline CDR1 is SGDLS and CDR2 YYNGEE. The CDR3 loop reads CASSPQRGVSSFSYEQYF. CDR3 DNA: TGTGCCAGCAGCCCTCAACGGGGGGTCAGCAGTTTTTCCTACGAGCAGTACTTC.

The rearrangement links TRBV7-9 to TRBJ1-4, with 7 bases identical to TRBD1. The CDR3 has 19 residues. V was pared by 5 bases and J by 0 bases, with 15 bases of the junction left unmatched. Germline CDR1 SEHNR, CDR2 FQNEAQ (reference sequence). The CDR3 sequence: CASSPPGQYYGATNEKLFF. The CDR3 nucleotides are TGTGCCAGCAGCCCTCCGGGACAGTACTATGGAGCAACTAATGAAAAACTGTTTTTT.

The chain combines TRBV11-1 with TRBJ2-1, with TRBD1 as a possible D gene (5 bases). CDR1 is SGHAT, CDR2 FQDESV, per germline (reference sequence). The CDR3 loop spans 14 amino acids. The germline V and J ends were trimmed by 1 base and 7 bases, with 11 bases remaining between them. CDR3 nucleotides: TGTGCCAGCAGCTTAGACAGGCTAAGGAATGAGCAGTTCTTC. Amino acid sequence: CASSLDRLRNEQFF.

The count of this clone is one. J is TRBJ1-2 and V is TRBV6-4; 10 bases fit TRBD1. This CDR3 contains 15 residues. J gave up 5 bases and V 0 bases, and 3 bases lay outside the gene matches. Germline values: CDR1 MRHNA, CDR2 SNTAGT. Here the CDR3 reads CASSDSGTGEYGYTF. The CDR3 DNA reads TGTGCCAGCAGTGACTCGGGGACAGGGGAGTATGGCTACACCTTC.

In nucleotides, the CDR3 is TGTGCCAGCAGCTTGGGTAGGGGCGATGTTACCGGGGAGCTGTTTTTT. Its protein product is CASSLGRGDVTGELFF. This sequence joins TRBV5-6 and TRBJ2-2; a weak D match, TRBD1 (5 bases). The V end lost 0 bases, the J end lost 5 bases, and 14 bases lay between the germline ends. The CDR3 is 16 amino acids. Germline assignment: CDR1 SGHDT and CDR2 YYEEEE.

The V call is TRBV28, the J call TRBJ2-7, with TRBD1 identical over 10 bases. Germline V gene data show CDR1 as MDHEN and CDR2 as SYDVKM. The ends lost 11 bases at V and 4 bases at J; junction bases unmatched: 5. The length of the CDR3 is 12 residues. Here the CDR3 reads CACGTGEYEQYF. The CDR3 bases are TGTGCCTGCGGGACAGGGGAGTACGAGCAGTACTTC.

The V gene is TRBV28, the J gene TRBJ2-7; 7 bases map to TRBD2. Germline V lookup: CDR1 MDHEN, CDR2 SYDVKM. The V segment lost 9 bases and the J segment 0 bases; nucleotides outside the gene matches: 5. The CDR3 is 13 amino acids. The CDR3 sequence is CARPPSGSYEQYF. In DNA form, the CDR3 reads TGTGCCAGGCCACCTAGCGGCTCCTACGAGCAGTACTTC. Full variable domain (remainder filled in from reference TRBV28 and TRBJ2-7): DVKVTQSSRYLVKRTGEKVFLECVQDMDHENMFWYRQDPGLGLRLIYFSYDVKMKEKGDIPEGYSVSREKKERFSLILESASTNQTSMYLCARPPSGSYEQYFGPGTRLTVT.

This clone was seen only once. The chain combines TRBV20-1 with TRBJ2-2, with 8 positions matching TRBD2. The CDR3 is made up of 17 amino acids. Per germline, CDR1 DFQATT and CDR2 SNEGSKA (reference sequence). J gave up 5 bases and V 3 bases, and 14 bases lay outside the gene matches. The CDR3 coding sequence is TGCAGTGCTAGTCCCACAGCTGCGGGGGGTGAGACCGGGGAGCTGTTTTTT. Its protein product is CSASPTAAGGETGELFF.

The chain carries TRBV9 and TRBJ2-1, with 7 nucleotides matching TRBD1. Germline CDR1 reads SGDLS; CDR2 reads YYNGEE. CDR3 length equals 18 residues. The junction had 18 bases not matched to a gene; V was cut back by 4 bases and J by 5 bases. CDR3 bases: TGTGCCAGCAGCCCTCGACAGGGTTTGGTGATAACTAACAATGAGCAGTTCTTC. Amino acid sequence: CASSPRQGLVITNNEQFF.